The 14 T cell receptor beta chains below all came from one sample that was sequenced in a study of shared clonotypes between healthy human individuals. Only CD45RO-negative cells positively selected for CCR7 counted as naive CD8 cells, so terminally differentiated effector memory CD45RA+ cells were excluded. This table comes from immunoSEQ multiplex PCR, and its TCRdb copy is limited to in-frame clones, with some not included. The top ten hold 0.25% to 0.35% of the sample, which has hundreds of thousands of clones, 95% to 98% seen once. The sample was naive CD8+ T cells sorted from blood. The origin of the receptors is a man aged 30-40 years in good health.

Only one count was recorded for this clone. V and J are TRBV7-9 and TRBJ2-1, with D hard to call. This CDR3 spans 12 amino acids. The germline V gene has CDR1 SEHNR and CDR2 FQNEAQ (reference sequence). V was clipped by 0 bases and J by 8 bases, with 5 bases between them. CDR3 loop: CASSLALDEQFF. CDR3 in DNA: TGTGCCAGCAGCTTAGCGCTCGATGAGCAGTTCTTC.

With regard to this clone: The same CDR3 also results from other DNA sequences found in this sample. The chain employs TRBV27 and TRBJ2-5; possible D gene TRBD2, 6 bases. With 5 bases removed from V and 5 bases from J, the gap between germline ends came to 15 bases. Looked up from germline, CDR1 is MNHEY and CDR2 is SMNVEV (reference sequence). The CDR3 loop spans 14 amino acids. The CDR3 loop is CASSLGTGRETQYF. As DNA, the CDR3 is TGTGCCAGCAGTCTAGGGACGGGGAGGGAGACCCAGTACTTC.

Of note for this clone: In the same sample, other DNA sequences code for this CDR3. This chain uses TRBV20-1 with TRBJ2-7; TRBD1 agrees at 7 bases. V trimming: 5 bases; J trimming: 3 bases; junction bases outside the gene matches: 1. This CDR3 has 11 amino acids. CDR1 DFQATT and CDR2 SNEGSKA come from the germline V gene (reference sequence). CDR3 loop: CSARTGYEQYF. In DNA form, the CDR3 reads TGCAGTGCTCGGACAGGCTACGAGCAGTACTTC.

The CDR3 nucleotides read TGCGCCAGCAGCTTGGAGGATTATGGCTACACCTTC. It yields the protein CASSLEDYGYTF. The chain couples TRBV5-1 to TRBJ1-2; no firm D call. V gave up 0 bases and J gave up 5 bases, with 5 bases separating them. CDR1 is SGHRS and CDR2 is YFSETQ in the germline V gene. The CDR3 has 12 amino acids. The full variable domain, its missing parts supplied by reference TRBV5-1 and TRBJ1-2, is KAGVTQTPRYLIKTRGQQVTLSCSPISGHRSVSWYQQTPGQGLQFLFEYFSETQRNKGNFPGRFSGRQFSNSRSEMNVSTLELGDSALYLCASSLEDYGYTFGSGTRLTVV.

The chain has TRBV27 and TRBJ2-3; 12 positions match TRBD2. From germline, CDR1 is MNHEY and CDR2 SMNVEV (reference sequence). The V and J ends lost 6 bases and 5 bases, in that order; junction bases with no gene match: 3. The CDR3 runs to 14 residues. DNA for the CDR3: TGTGCCAGCAGGCCGGGACTAGCGGGAGATACGCAGTATTTT. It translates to CASRPGLAGDTQYF.

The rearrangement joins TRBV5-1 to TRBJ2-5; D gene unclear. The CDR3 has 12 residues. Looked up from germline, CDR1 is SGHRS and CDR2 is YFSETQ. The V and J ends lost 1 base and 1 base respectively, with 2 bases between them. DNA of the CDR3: TGCGCCAGCAGCTTGCGCCAAGAGACCCAGTACTTC. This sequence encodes CASSLRQETQYF.

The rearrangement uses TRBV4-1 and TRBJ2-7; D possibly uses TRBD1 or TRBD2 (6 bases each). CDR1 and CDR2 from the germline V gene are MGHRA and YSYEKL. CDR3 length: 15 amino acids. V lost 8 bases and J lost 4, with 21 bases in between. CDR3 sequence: CASGRTATSVYEQYF. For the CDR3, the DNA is TGCGCCAGCGGGAGGACAGCTACTTCGGTTTACGAGCAGTACTTC.

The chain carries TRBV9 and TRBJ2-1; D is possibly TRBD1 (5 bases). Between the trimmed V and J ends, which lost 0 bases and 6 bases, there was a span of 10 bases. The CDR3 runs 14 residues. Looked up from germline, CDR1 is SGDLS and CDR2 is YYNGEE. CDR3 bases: TGTGCCAGCAGCGTAGGGGGCCAGGGCAATGAGCAGTTCTTC. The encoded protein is CASSVGGQGNEQFF.

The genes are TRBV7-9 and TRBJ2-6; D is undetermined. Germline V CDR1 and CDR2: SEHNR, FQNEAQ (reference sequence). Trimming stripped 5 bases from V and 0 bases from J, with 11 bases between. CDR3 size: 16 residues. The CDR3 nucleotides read TGTGCCAGCAGCCCCCCCGTGGTCTCTGGGGCCAACGTCCTGACTTTC. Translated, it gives CASSPPVVSGANVLTF.

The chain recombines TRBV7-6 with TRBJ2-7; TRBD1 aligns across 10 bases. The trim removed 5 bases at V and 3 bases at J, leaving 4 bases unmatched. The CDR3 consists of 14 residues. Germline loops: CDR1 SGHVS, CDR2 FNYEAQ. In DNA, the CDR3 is TGTGCCAGCAGCCAGAGGGACAGGGGCTACGAGCAGTACTTC. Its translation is CASSQRDRGYEQYF. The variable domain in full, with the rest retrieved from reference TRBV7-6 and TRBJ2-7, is GAGVSQSPRYKVTKRGQDVALRCDPISGHVSLYWYRQALGQGPEFLTYFNYEAQQDKSGLPNDRFSAERPEGSISTLTIQRTEQRDSAMYRCASSQRDRGYEQYFGPGTRLTVT.

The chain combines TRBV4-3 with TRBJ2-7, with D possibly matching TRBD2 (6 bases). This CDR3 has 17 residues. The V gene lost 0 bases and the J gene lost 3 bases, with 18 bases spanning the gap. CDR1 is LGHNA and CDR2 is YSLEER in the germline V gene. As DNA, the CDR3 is TGCGCCAGCAGCCAAGATCGAGGTAGCGGAGGAAGCTACGAGCAGTACTTC. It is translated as CASSQDRGSGGSYEQYF.

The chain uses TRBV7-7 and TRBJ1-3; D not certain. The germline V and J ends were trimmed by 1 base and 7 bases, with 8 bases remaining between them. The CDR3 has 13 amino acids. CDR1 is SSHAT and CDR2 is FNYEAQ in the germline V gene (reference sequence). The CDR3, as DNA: TGTGCCAGCAGCTTAGACCCCTTGAACACCATATATTTT. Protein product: CASSLDPLNTIYF.

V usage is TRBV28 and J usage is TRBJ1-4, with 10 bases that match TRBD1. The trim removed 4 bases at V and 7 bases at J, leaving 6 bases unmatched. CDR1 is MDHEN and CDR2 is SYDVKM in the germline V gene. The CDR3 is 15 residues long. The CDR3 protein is CASSSPRDRGEKLFF. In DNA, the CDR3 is TGTGCCAGCAGTTCTCCCCGGGACAGGGGTGAAAAACTGTTTTTT.

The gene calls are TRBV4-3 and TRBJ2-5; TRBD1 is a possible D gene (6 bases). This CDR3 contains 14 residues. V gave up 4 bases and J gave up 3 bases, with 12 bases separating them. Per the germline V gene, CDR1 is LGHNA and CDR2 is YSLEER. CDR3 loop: CASSLKQGEETQYF. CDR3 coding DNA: TGCGCCAGCAGCCTAAAACAGGGAGAAGAGACCCAGTACTTC.